The text below deals with one T cell receptor beta chain. The antigen remains unidentified. The germline V gene has CDR1 MDHEN and CDR2 SYDVKM. The CDR3 totals 12 residues. Between the trimmed V and J ends, which lost 3 bases and 8 bases, there was a span of 7 bases. The record originates from a study of OX40 agonist ivuxolimab in advanced cancers. Whole-study context: Patients received ivuxolimab, an agonistic anti-OX40 (CD134) antibody. Six ivuxolimab dose levels, 0.01 to 10 mg/kg, were given intravenously every 2 weeks.

Produced via immunoSEQ multiplex PCR; TCRdb's table is partial and in-frame only. The sample comprises almost 20,000 clones, roughly four fifths of which are singletons, and 21% rests with the top ten. Overall study results and limits: CD4+ and CD8+ blood T cells expanded clonally by week 6 at 0.1 to 3.0 mg/kg.

The clonotype was recovered from an adult with an advanced solid tumor such as melanoma, head and neck, liver or kidney cancer. This chain joins TRBV28 and TRBJ1-4; no clear D. The specimen was CD4+ or CD8+ T cells sorted from blood, collected in a trial of the OX40 agonist ivuxolimab. The CDR3 is CASSFEIEKLFF. The DNA of the CDR3 is TGTGCCAGCAGTTTTGAGATAGAAAAACTGTTTTTT.